This T cell receptor beta chain is from a study of OX40 agonist ivuxolimab in advanced cancers. Study overall: With ivuxolimab, an agonistic anti-OX40 (CD134) antibody, patients were treated. At doses from 0.01 to 10 mg/kg, patients were given intravenous ivuxolimab every 2 weeks. Study conclusions and caveats: What antigens the expanded peripheral T cells recognized was never established.

The CDR3 is 15 amino acids. Turning to this clone: The antigen remains unidentified.

Only in-frame clones appear in the TCRdb table, and some are missing; sequencing was by immunoSEQ multiplex PCR. The data show 39,000 or so clones, with 70% to 90% seen just once and under 0.65% held by the top ten. The origin of this receptor is an adult with an advanced solid tumor such as melanoma, head and neck, liver or kidney cancer. The chain is built from TRBV21-1 and TRBJ1-2; the table's D gene call, TRBD1, was not cross checked with the DNA. TRBV21-1 is a documented pseudogene. The sequences come from CD4+ or CD8+ T cells sorted from blood, collected in a trial of the OX40 agonist ivuxolimab. CDR3: CASSKLGHGNYGYTF. The CDR3, as DNA: TGTGCCAGCAGCAAATTGGGACACGGGAACTATGGCTACACCTTC.